The rows below give T cell receptor beta chains drawn from one sample of a study of regulatory T cells in long-lasting Graves disease. MiXCR, run by TCRdb on the multiplex PCR reads, gives a single entry per CDR3 protein. The sample lists hundreds of thousands of distinct CDR3 sequences, about a sixth occurring once. The starting material was peripheral blood mononuclear cells (PBMCs), obtained at new diagnosis, from a patient treated with antithyroid drugs. All receptors come from a female donor with Graves disease. Each CDR3 is given with its conserved first and last residue. The D gene is left open where the match is weak. Clone size is stated in some rows and not others, as once, few, many or a class when expanded.

abundance: many; j_gene: TRBJ1-3; v_gene: TRBV12-3/TRBV12-4; len: 14; d_gene: -; CDR3aa: CASSPVSSGNTIYF; CDR3nt: TGTGCCAGCAGTCCAGTGAGCTCTGGAAACACCATATATTTT
abundance: -; j_gene: TRBJ1-1; v_gene: TRBV5-1; len: 13; d_gene: -; CDR3aa: CASRRGGDTEAFF; CDR3nt: TGCGCCAGCCGGCGGGGGGGAGACACTGAAGCTTTCTTT
abundance: many; j_gene: TRBJ2-7; v_gene: TRBV11-2; len: 14; d_gene: -; CDR3aa: CASSSLGHGYEQYF; CDR3nt: TGTGCCAGCAGCTCCCTAGGACACGGCTACGAGCAGTACTTC
abundance: many; j_gene: TRBJ2-5; v_gene: TRBV6-5; len: 17; d_gene: -; CDR3aa: CASSYSSPTSGRETQYF; CDR3nt: TGTGCCAGCAGTTACTCCTCACCGACAAGTGGGAGGGAGACCCAGTACTTC
abundance: many; j_gene: TRBJ2-5; v_gene: TRBV7-6; len: 14; d_gene: TRBD1; CDR3aa: CASSSGTGQETQYF; CDR3nt: TGTGCCAGCAGCTCCGGGACAGGTCAAGAGACCCAGTACTTC
abundance: many; j_gene: TRBJ2-3; v_gene: TRBV11-2; len: 21; d_gene: TRBD2; CDR3aa: CASSKSTGARLAGVVTDTQYF; CDR3nt: TGTGCCAGCAGCAAAAGCACTGGGGCTAGACTAGCGGGAGTGGTTACAGATACGCAGTATTTT
abundance: many; j_gene: TRBJ2-7; v_gene: TRBV19; len: 14; d_gene: TRBD1; CDR3aa: CASSTGTGGLEQYF; CDR3nt: TGTGCCAGTAGCACCGGGACAGGCGGCCTCGAGCAGTACTTC
abundance: many; j_gene: TRBJ2-1; v_gene: TRBV6-1; len: 14; d_gene: -; CDR3aa: CASSELSVGGREFF; CDR3nt: TGTGCCAGCAGTGAATTGTCGGTAGGGGGGAGGGAGTTCTTC
abundance: many; j_gene: TRBJ1-5; v_gene: TRBV2; len: 15; d_gene: -; CDR3aa: CASKSDRQSNQPQHF; CDR3nt: TGTGCCAGCAAGTCCGACCGCCAGAGCAATCAGCCCCAGCATTTT
abundance: many; j_gene: TRBJ2-7; v_gene: TRBV18; len: 15; d_gene: TRBD2; CDR3aa: CASSPPTSGSYEQYF; CDR3nt: TGTGCCAGCTCACCACCGACTAGCGGGAGTTACGAGCAGTACTTC
abundance: many; j_gene: TRBJ1-3; v_gene: TRBV30; len: 14; d_gene: TRBD1; CDR3aa: CAWSAGGGRNTIYF; CDR3nt: TGTGCCTGGAGTGCAGGGGGCGGGAGAAACACCATATATTTT
abundance: -; j_gene: TRBJ2-7; v_gene: TRBV19; len: 15; d_gene: TRBD2; CDR3aa: CASSIGASGIYEQYF; CDR3nt: TGTGCCAGTAGTATAGGCGCTAGCGGGATTTACGAGCAGTACTTC
abundance: -; j_gene: TRBJ2-1; v_gene: TRBV28; len: 17; d_gene: -; CDR3aa: CASSSRAGPSSYNEQFF; CDR3nt: TGTGCCAGCAGTTCCCGCGCAGGGCCCAGCTCCTACAATGAGCAGTTCTTC
abundance: -; j_gene: TRBJ2-2; v_gene: TRBV2; len: 18; d_gene: TRBD2; CDR3aa: CASSPWGLAGGLTGELFF; CDR3nt: TGTGCCAGCAGTCCTTGGGGACTAGCGGGAGGGTTAACCGGGGAGCTGTTTTTT
abundance: -; j_gene: TRBJ1-4; v_gene: TRBV6-2/TRBV6-3; len: 13; d_gene: -; CDR3aa: CASLGQAHEKLFF; CDR3nt: TGTGCCAGCCTAGGGCAGGCCCATGAAAAACTGTTTTTT
abundance: few; j_gene: TRBJ1-5; v_gene: TRBV25-1; len: 16; d_gene: -; CDR3aa: CASSEQTPYSNQPQHF; CDR3nt: TGTGCCAGCAGTGAACAGACACCCTATAGCAATCAGCCCCAGCATTTT
abundance: many; j_gene: TRBJ1-2; v_gene: TRBV3-1; len: 14; d_gene: TRBD1; CDR3aa: CASRGKGQGVYSTF; CDR3nt: TGTGCCAGCAGGGGAAAGGGACAGGGGGTATACTCCACCTTC
abundance: few; j_gene: TRBJ2-2; v_gene: TRBV28; len: 12; d_gene: -; CDR3aa: CASQVNTGELFF; CDR3nt: TGTGCCAGTCAAGTTAACACCGGGGAGCTGTTTTTT
abundance: -; j_gene: TRBJ2-1; v_gene: TRBV19; len: 15; d_gene: -; CDR3aa: CASSNWDVGSAEQFF; CDR3nt: TGTGCCAGTAGTAATTGGGACGTGGGGTCGGCTGAGCAGTTCTTC
abundance: few; j_gene: TRBJ2-1; v_gene: TRBV5-4; len: 18; d_gene: -; CDR3aa: CASSLSPGPYTSYNEQFF; CDR3nt: TGTGCCAGCAGCTTGAGCCCCGGGCCCTATACCTCCTACAATGAGCAGTTCTTC
abundance: many; j_gene: TRBJ2-1; v_gene: TRBV7-8; len: 17; d_gene: TRBD2; CDR3aa: CASSRTRDTSSYNEQFF; CDR3nt: TGTGCCAGCAGTCGGACTAGGGATACAAGCTCCTACAATGAGCAGTTCTTC
abundance: many; j_gene: TRBJ2-5; v_gene: TRBV30; len: 13; d_gene: -; CDR3aa: CAWSAPVRETQYF; CDR3nt: TGTGCCTGGAGTGCCCCAGTCAGAGAGACCCAGTACTTC
abundance: many; j_gene: TRBJ2-1; v_gene: TRBV18; len: 15; d_gene: TRBD2; CDR3aa: CASSPATGGPHEQFF; CDR3nt: TGTGCCAGCTCACCGGCAACGGGAGGGCCCCATGAGCAGTTCTTC
abundance: -; j_gene: TRBJ2-5; v_gene: TRBV3-1; len: 15; d_gene: TRBD1; CDR3aa: CASIWTGGRQETQYF; CDR3nt: TGTGCCAGCATCTGGACAGGGGGCCGGCAAGAGACCCAGTACTTC
abundance: once; j_gene: TRBJ2-3; v_gene: TRBV27; len: 15; d_gene: -; CDR3aa: CASILTSGPTYTQYF; CDR3nt: TGTGCCAGCATTTTGACTAGTGGACCCACCTATACGCAGTATTTT
abundance: -; j_gene: TRBJ2-1; v_gene: TRBV20-1; len: 13; d_gene: TRBD1; CDR3aa: CSGKGQGIGEQFF; CDR3nt: TGCAGTGGGAAGGGACAGGGGATCGGTGAGCAGTTCTTC